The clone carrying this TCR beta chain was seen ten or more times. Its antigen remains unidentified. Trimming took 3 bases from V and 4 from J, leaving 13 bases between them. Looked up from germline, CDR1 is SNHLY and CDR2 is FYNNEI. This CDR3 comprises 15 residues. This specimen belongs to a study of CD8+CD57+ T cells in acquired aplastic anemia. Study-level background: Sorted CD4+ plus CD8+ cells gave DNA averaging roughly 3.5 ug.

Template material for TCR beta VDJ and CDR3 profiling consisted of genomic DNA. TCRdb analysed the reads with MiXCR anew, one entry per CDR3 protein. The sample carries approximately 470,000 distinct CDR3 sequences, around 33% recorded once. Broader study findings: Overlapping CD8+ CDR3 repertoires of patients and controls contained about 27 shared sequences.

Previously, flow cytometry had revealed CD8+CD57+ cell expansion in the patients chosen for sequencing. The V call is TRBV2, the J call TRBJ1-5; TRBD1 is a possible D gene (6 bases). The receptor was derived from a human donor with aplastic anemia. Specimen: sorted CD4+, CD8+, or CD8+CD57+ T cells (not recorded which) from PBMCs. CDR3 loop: CASSDGRGGNQPQHF. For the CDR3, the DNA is TGTGCCAGCAGTGACGGCAGGGGAGGGAATCAGCCCCAGCATTTT.